This entry describes one TCR beta chain. The data were taken from a study of blood T cell repertoires in COVID-19. The method was immunoSEQ multiplex PCR; TCRdb's version includes in-frame clones alone and lacks a portion of them. The sample holds some 130,000 clones, about 89% seen once. V lost 4 bases to trimming and J lost 2 bases, with 9 bases between them. The germline gives CDR1 SGHNT, CDR2 YYREEE (reference sequence). This CDR3 region has 14 residues. This receptor was obtained from a woman in her 70s with COVID-19, enrolled during active disease. Sequencing was done on a sample of peripheral blood. This chain uses TRBV5-4 with TRBJ2-2; no firm D call. CDR3 DNA sequence: TGTGCCAGCAGCCGATCGCGTAACACCGGGGAGCTGTTTTTT. Its protein product is CASSRSRNTGELFF.